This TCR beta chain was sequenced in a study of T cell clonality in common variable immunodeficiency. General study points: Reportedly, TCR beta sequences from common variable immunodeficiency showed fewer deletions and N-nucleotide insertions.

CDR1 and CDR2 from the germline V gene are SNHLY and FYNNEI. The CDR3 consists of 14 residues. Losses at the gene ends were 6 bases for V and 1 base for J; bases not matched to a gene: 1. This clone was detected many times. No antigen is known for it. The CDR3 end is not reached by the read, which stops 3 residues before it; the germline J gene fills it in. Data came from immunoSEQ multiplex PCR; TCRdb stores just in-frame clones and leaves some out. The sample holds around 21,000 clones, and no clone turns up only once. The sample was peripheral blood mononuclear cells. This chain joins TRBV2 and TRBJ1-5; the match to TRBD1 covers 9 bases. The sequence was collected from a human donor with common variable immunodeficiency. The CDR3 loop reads CASRGTGSNQPQHF. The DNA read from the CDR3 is TGTGCCAGCAGGGGGACAGGGAGCAATCAGCCC.